This T cell receptor (beta chain) was identified during a study of naive and memory T cell subsets. Germline CDR1 is SNHLY and CDR2 is FYNNEI. This CDR3 comprises 12 residues. The V and J ends lost 6 bases and 1 base respectively, with 4 bases between them. An equimolar mix of two oligonucleotides served as the beta constant-region primer for TRBC1 and TRBC2. TCRdb re-derived calls from the UMI-ligation and nested PCR reads in MiXCR, one entry per CDR3 protein. Of around 90,000 distinct CDR3 sequences in the sample, 7% to 8% were seen once. This clonotype was seen at least ten times. The receptor comes from a human donor in good health. This chain joins TRBV2 and TRBJ1-5, with no clear D. Sequenced sample: central memory CD4+ T cells from blood. DNA for the CDR3: TGTGCCAGCAGGAGGAGCAATCAGCCCCAGCATTTT. Amino acids: CASRRSNQPQHF.